These 24 T cell receptor beta chains originate from one sample sequenced in a study of T cells in Graves' hyperthyroidism and ophthalmopathy. RNA transcripts were the template for amplifying TCR beta CDR3 regions. The HTBI primer set drove a first-round RT-PCR of the TCR CDR3. Via MiXCR, TCRdb re-called the multiplex PCR reads, giving one row per CDR3 protein. The data hold approximately 710,000 distinct CDR3 sequences, with 17% observed a single time. Input material: blood. The receptors come from a man in his fifties or sixties with Graves' hyperthyroidism.

There are many counts of this clonotype. This chain joins TRBV28 and TRBJ2-7; 9 positions agree with TRBD1. The CDR3 has 15 residues. The V gene's germline CDR1 is MDHEN and CDR2 SYDVKM. Germline trimming cut 8 bases from V and 4 bases from J; bases unmatched to any gene: 12. This CDR3 is CASFGESTGGYEQYF. The CDR3, as DNA: TGTGCCAGCTTCGGTGAATCGACAGGGGGATACGAGCAGTACTTC. Variable domain in full (rest from reference TRBV28 and TRBJ2-7): DVKVTQSSRYLVKRTGEKVFLECVQDMDHENMFWYRQDPGLGLRLIYFSYDVKMKEKGDIPEGYSVSREKKERFSLILESASTNQTSMYLCASFGESTGGYEQYFGPGTRLTVT.

This chain links TRBV12-3 or TRBV12-4 with TRBJ2-2, with 7 bases fitting TRBD1. With V trimmed by 8 bases and J by 2 bases, 5 bases remained unmatched. The CDR3 runs 14 residues. This CDR3 reads CASYDRDNTGELFF. The CDR3 region has the DNA TGTGCCAGCTACGACAGGGACAACACCGGGGAGCTGTTTTTT.

The CDR3 reads CASSVEMNTEAFF. CDR3 nucleotides: TGTGCCAGCAGCGTTGAGATGAACACTGAAGCTTTCTTT. The V and J genes are TRBV9 and TRBJ1-1; D gene unclear. Deletions cut 2 bases from V and 0 bases from J, with 5 bases between. The CDR3 totals 13 residues. The V gene's germline CDR1 is SGDLS and CDR2 YYNGEE.

At least ten counts were recorded for this clonotype. V gene TRBV10-2 combines with J gene TRBJ2-1; D ambiguous. The CDR3 is made up of 13 amino acids. The V gene lost 6 bases and the J gene lost 8 bases, with 14 bases spanning the gap. The germline V gene has CDR1 WSHSY and CDR2 SAAADI. The CDR3 DNA reads TGCGCCAGCAGCTTCTGGTTAGAGGATGAGCAGTTCTTC. Protein sequence: CASSFWLEDEQFF.

This clonotype was recorded at least ten times. The genes are TRBV14 and TRBJ2-7; the match to TRBD2 covers 10 bases. This CDR3 region has 15 residues. Per germline, CDR1 SGHDN and CDR2 FVKESK. The V gene end was trimmed by 1 base and the J gene end by 2 bases; junction bases not matched to a gene: 2. The CDR3 here is CASSQALAGTYEQYF. Here the CDR3 DNA reads TGTGCCAGCAGCCAAGCACTAGCGGGAACCTACGAGCAGTACTTC.

This clonotype has a single count. The chain joins TRBV11-2 to TRBJ2-7; 8 bases match TRBD2. Germline trimming cut 3 bases from V and 3 bases from J; bases unmatched to any gene: 7. CDR1 SGHAT and CDR2 FQNNGV come from the germline V gene. The CDR3 is 15 residues long. CDR3 in amino acids: CASSFSSGLGYEQYF. CDR3 sequence (DNA): TGTGCCAGCAGCTTTAGTTCGGGACTAGGCTACGAGCAGTACTTC.

This clonotype showed up just a few times. CDR3 coding DNA: TGTGCCAGCAGAATGGGGGTCGGAGGCTACACCTTC. As protein: CASRMGVGGYTF. This rearrangement joins TRBV6-1 to TRBJ1-2, with a weak D call TRBD1 (5 bases). The V end was cut by 6 bases, the J end by 8 bases, with 13 bases between. Germline assignment: CDR1 MNHNS and CDR2 SASEGT. This CDR3 contains 12 residues.

This clonotype was detected ten times or more. The chain links TRBV28 to TRBJ2-7, with no clear D. The CDR3 runs to 14 residues. V lost 3 bases and J lost 0, with 9 bases in between. CDR1 MDHEN and CDR2 SYDVKM come from the germline V gene. CDR3 loop: CASSFPDGSYEQYF. CDR3 in DNA: TGTGCCAGCAGTTTTCCGGACGGCTCCTACGAGCAGTACTTC.

The chain joins TRBV7-2 to TRBJ1-5, with D perhaps TRBD1 (5 bases). The CDR3 runs to 13 residues. The V gene's germline CDR1 is SGHTA and CDR2 FQGNSA. The V and J ends lost 5 bases and 5 bases respectively, with 10 bases between them. As DNA, the CDR3 is TGTGCCAGCAGCCTCAAGGGGTATCAGCCCCAGCATTTT. It codes for CASSLKGYQPQHF.

This clonotype was picked up many times. V is TRBV5-1 and J is TRBJ2-2; unclear D gene. CDR3 length equals 15 residues. V was clipped by 5 bases and J by 1 base, with 12 bases between them. The germline CDR1 and CDR2 sequences are SGHRS and YFSETQ. CDR3 loop: CASSNLAKNTGELFF. The CDR3 bases are TGCGCCAGCAGTAACCTGGCCAAGAACACCGGGGAGCTGTTTTTT.

Concerning this clonotype itself: A much larger clone is a single base away; this may be a read error. The chain links TRBV12-3 or TRBV12-4 to TRBJ2-5; TRBD1 aligns across 9 bases. V lost 8 bases, J lost 4 bases, and 14 bases stayed unmatched. The CDR3 has 16 residues. The CDR3 loop reads CASGSNRGQRVETQYF. In nucleotides, the CDR3 is TGTGCCAGCGGTTCGAACAGGGGGCAGCGAGTAGAGACCCAGTACTTC.

About this clonotype itself: With a much larger clone just one base away, this may be a read error. This chain joins TRBV7-2 and TRBJ1-1; D is ambiguous. The V and J ends lost 4 bases and 4 bases respectively, with 10 bases between them. The CDR3 spans 13 residues. In germline, CDR1 is SGHTA, CDR2 FQGNSA. The CDR3 DNA sequence: TGTGCCAGCAGCTCAGGATCTCTCACTGAAGCTTTCTTT. This sequence encodes CASSSGSLTEAFF.

This clonotype was counted between two and nine times. The chain carries TRBV5-6 and TRBJ2-6, with D hard to call. Trimming shortened V by 5 bases and J by 1 base, and 4 bases separated the two germline ends. CDR3 length equals 13 residues. Germline V gives CDR1 SGHDT, CDR2 YYEEEE. The chain's CDR3 is CASRTSGANVLTF. The CDR3 nucleotides are TGTGCCAGCAGAACTTCTGGGGCCAACGTCCTGACTTTC.

This clonotype was counted between two and nine times. The J gene is TRBJ1-6, the V gene TRBV10-3; D gene uncertain. Germline CDR1 reads ENHRY; CDR2 reads SYGVKD. The CDR3 length is 14 residues. Trimming left V 2 bases short and J 7 bases short, with 9 bases between. DNA of the CDR3: TGTGCCATCAGTGAGGTTGGGATGAATTCACCCCTCCACTTT. Translated, it gives CAISEVGMNSPLHF.

This chain uses TRBV4-3 with TRBJ2-7, with a tentative D call TRBD1 (6 bases). Trimming cost V 2 bases and J 0 bases, with 14 bases left between them. CDR3 length: 16 residues. CDR1 and CDR2 (germline): LGHNA, YSLEER. The CDR3 loop reads CASSQPQGPSSYEQYF. The CDR3 DNA reads TGCGCCAGCAGCCAACCTCAGGGGCCAAGCTCCTACGAGCAGTACTTC.

This clonotype was counted at least ten times. V and J are TRBV12-3 or TRBV12-4 and TRBJ2-5; no definite D call. V lost 8 bases and J lost 3, with 7 bases in between. The CDR3 runs 11 residues. DNA of the CDR3: TGTGCCAGCTCACCGGAAGAGACCCAGTACTTC. This codes for CASSPEETQYF.

This clonotype was picked up many times. This chain joins TRBV28 and TRBJ2-3; D is perhaps TRBD1 or TRBD2 (6 bases each). V gave up 1 base and J gave up 1 base, with 12 bases separating them. Germline V gives CDR1 MDHEN, CDR2 SYDVKM. The CDR3 covers 16 residues. CDR3 residues: CASSLFGGPGTDTQYF. The DNA of the CDR3 is TGTGCCAGCAGTTTATTTGGGGGGCCAGGCACAGATACGCAGTATTTT.

There are many counts of this clonotype. V gene TRBV2 combines with J gene TRBJ1-5; D is uncertain. Germline CDR1 SNHLY, CDR2 FYNNEI. The CDR3 spans 13 residues. V was pared by 8 bases and J by 2 bases, with 10 bases between. The CDR3 DNA reads TGTGCCAGCGGAGGCTGGGGCAATCAGCCCCAGCATTTT. Protein: CASGGWGNQPQHF.

Only a few counts were recorded for this clonotype. The chain employs TRBV5-1 and TRBJ2-7, with 10 positions matching TRBD1. Germline V lookup: CDR1 SGHRS, CDR2 YFSETQ. Trimming took 4 bases from V and 3 from J; bases not matched to a gene: 7. This CDR3 comprises 15 residues. The CDR3 region has the DNA TGCGCCAGCAGCGTCGGGACAGGGGAAGACTACGAGCAGTACTTC. This codes for CASSVGTGEDYEQYF.

As to this clonotype: A much more abundant neighbour one base away suggests this may be a read error. The chain links TRBV28 to TRBJ1-2; D not certain. Germline V gene data show CDR1 as MDHEN and CDR2 as SYDVKM. Trimming stripped 7 bases from V and 6 bases from J, with 15 bases between. This CDR3 has 13 residues. The CDR3 sequence is CASKPGDGHGYTF. In DNA, the CDR3 is TGTGCCAGCAAGCCCGGGGATGGCCATGGCTACACCTTC.

This clonotype was detected ten times or more. This chain uses TRBV28 with TRBJ1-1; D call uncertain. CDR1 MDHEN and CDR2 SYDVKM come from the germline V gene. This CDR3 has 13 residues. Trimming removed 3 bases at V and 0 bases at J, with 5 bases between. DNA of the CDR3: TGTGCCAGCAGTTTTATTCTGAACACTGAAGCTTTCTTT. As protein: CASSFILNTEAFF.

This clonotype has a count of ten or more. The J gene is TRBJ2-5, the V gene TRBV6-2 or TRBV6-3; 7 bases agree with TRBD1. Germline assignment: CDR1 MNHEY and CDR2 SVGEGT. This CDR3 region has 13 residues. V was clipped by 2 bases and J by 14 bases; unmatched bases: 11. In DNA form, the CDR3 reads TGTGCCAGCAGTTACGGCCGCCAGGACAGGCTTTACTTC. It yields the protein CASSYGRQDRLYF.

This clonotype has only a few counts. J is TRBJ2-7 and V is TRBV30; TRBD1 is a possible D gene (6 bases). The germline gives CDR1 GTSNPN, CDR2 SVGIG (reference sequence). Trimming took off 4 bases at V and 2 bases at J, with 9 bases between the two ends. The CDR3 covers 12 residues. The CDR3 is CAWTGDAYEQYF. DNA of the CDR3: TGTGCCTGGACAGGGGATGCCTACGAGCAGTACTTC. Looking up the rest from reference TRBV30 and TRBJ2-7 gives the full variable domain: SQTIHQWPATLVQPVGSPLSLECTVEGTSNPNLYWYRQAAGRGLQLLFYSVGIGQISSEVPQNLSASRPQDRQFILSSKKLLLSDSGFYLCAWTGDAYEQYFGPGTRLTVT.

This clonotype came up many times. The chain carries TRBV20-1 and TRBJ2-7; D could derive from TRBD1 or TRBD2 (5 bases each). There are 14 residues in the CDR3. Germline lookup yields CDR1 DFQATT and CDR2 SNEGSKA (reference sequence). V was trimmed by 0 bases and J by 2 bases, leaving 11 bases between them. The CDR3 is CSARDVGEPYEQYF. CDR3 DNA sequence: TGCAGTGCTAGAGATGTGGGGGAGCCCTACGAGCAGTACTTC.